Presented here are 3 T cell receptor beta chains from one specimen sequenced in a study of cytomegalovirus exposure and HLA in healthy donors. PCR used 60 Vbeta primers and 13 Jbeta primers. Data came from immunoSEQ multiplex PCR; TCRdb stores just in-frame clones and leaves some out. The table has about 250,000 clones, just under 80% seen once; the top ten hold approximately 0.47%. The sequenced material came from PBMCs. These receptors all come from a boy younger than 18 in good health and CMV-seronegative.

The sample holds a few counts of this clone. The CDR3 DNA reads as TGTGCCAGCACCGGGACAGCGGGGGGTGAAAAACTGTTTTTT. Translation gives CASTGTAGGEKLFF. The chain employs TRBV6-1 and TRBJ1-4; 7 bases fit TRBD1. The V and J ends lost 7 bases and 7 bases, in that order; junction bases with no gene match: 9. CDR1 and CDR2 (germline): MNHNS, SASEGT. This CDR3 has 14 residues.

This chain connects TRBV6-4 to TRBJ2-3; 7 bases align to TRBD2. With 4 bases clipped from V and 0 bases from J, the junction kept 4 bases outside the gene matches. Per the germline V gene, CDR1 is MRHNA and CDR2 is SNTAGT. The CDR3 length is 15 residues. The CDR3 sequence is CASSVDGGSTDTQYF. Written as DNA, the CDR3 is TGTGCCAGCAGTGTCGACGGGGGGAGCACAGATACGCAGTATTTT.

The chain carries TRBV10-3 and TRBJ1-2; the D gene is possibly TRBD1 (6 bases). The V end lost 6 bases, the J end lost 8 bases, and 19 bases lay between the germline ends. Germline V gene data show CDR1 as ENHRY and CDR2 as SYGVKD. The CDR3 length is 14 residues. This CDR3 is CAISAAGGVGGYTF. The CDR3 nucleotides read TGTGCCATCAGCGCCGCGGGGGGCGTCGGGGGCTACACCTTC.